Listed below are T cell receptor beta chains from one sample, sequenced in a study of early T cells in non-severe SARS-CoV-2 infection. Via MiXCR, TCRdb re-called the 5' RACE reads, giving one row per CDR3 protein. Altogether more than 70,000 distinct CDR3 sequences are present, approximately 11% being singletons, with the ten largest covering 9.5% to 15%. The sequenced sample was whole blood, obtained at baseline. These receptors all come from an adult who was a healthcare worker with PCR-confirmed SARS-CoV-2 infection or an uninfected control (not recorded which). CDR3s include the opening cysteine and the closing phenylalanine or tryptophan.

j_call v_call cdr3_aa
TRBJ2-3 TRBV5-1 CASSLWTSESDTQYF
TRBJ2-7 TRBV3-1 CASSPGGRIYEQYF
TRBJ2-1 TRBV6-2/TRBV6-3 CASSYSGTSSYNEQFF
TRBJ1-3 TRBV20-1 CSANDRNTIYF
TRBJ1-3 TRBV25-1 CASSELGTSGNTIYF
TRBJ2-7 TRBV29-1 CSVEDRGTAYEQYF
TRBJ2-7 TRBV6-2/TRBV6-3 CASSATARWESTYEQYF
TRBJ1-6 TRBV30 CAWSVMTGVSPLHF
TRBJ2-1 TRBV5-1 CASSLRTDNEQFF
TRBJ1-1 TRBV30 CAWSVIRDGSRVF
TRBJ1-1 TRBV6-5 CASSYLFGGHITEAFF
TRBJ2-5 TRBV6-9 CASSLQHSAEETQYF
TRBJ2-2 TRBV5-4 CASTPVGGIGELFF
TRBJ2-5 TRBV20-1 CSARGGPYQETQYF
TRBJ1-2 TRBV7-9 CASSSDRPYGYTF
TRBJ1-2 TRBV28 CASSSHAVTGYTF
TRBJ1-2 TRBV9 CASSVGYGYTF
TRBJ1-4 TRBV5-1 CASSADRLGPVEKLFF
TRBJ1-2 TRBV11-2 CASSFQGTYGYTF
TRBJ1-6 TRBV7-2 CASSSIASYNSPLHF